This T cell receptor beta chain was captured by sequencing in a study of early T cells in non-severe SARS-CoV-2 infection. This clonotype was picked up many times. TCRdb fed the 5' RACE reads into MiXCR, producing one record per CDR3 protein. The table includes fewer than 35,000 distinct CDR3 sequences, roughly 4.5% detected once. This CDR3 comprises 13 residues. From germline, CDR1 is SGHNT and CDR2 YENEEA. V was trimmed by 1 base and J by 10 bases, leaving 11 bases between them. This TCR was sampled from an adult who was a healthcare worker with PCR-confirmed SARS-CoV-2 infection or an uninfected control (not recorded which). The chain recombines TRBV11-3 with TRBJ2-1, with a weak D call TRBD2 (5 bases). Sequencing input: whole blood. The CDR3 reads CASSLAGGREQFF. In nucleotides, the CDR3 is TGTGCCAGCAGCTTAGCAGGAGGACGGGAGCAGTTCTTC.